These 26 T cell receptor beta chains were sequenced from one sample in a study of OX40 agonist ivuxolimab in advanced cancers. The protocol was immunoSEQ multiplex PCR, while the TCRdb copy is restricted to in-frame clones and leaves out a portion. This table holds 55,000 to 80,000 clones, roughly four fifths found once. Source: CD4+ or CD8+ T cells sorted from blood, taken in a trial of the OX40 agonist ivuxolimab. The receptors come from an adult with an advanced solid tumor such as melanoma, head and neck, liver or kidney cancer.

This clone was detected only a few times. The chain combines TRBV4-2 with TRBJ2-2, with 13 bases lining up with TRBD2. CDR3 length: 17 residues. With 5 bases clipped from V and 6 bases from J, the junction kept 9 bases outside the gene matches. CDR1 and CDR2 (germline): LGHNA, YNFKEQ. The CDR3 region is CASSFRTSGREAGELFF. In DNA, the CDR3 is TGTGCCAGCAGCTTTCGGACTAGCGGGAGAGAGGCCGGGGAGCTGTTTTTT.

DNA of the CDR3: TGTGCCAGCAGGGACCTACAGGGATGGGAGACCCAGTACTTC. This translates into CASRDLQGWETQYF. The V gene is TRBV27, the J gene TRBJ2-5, with D possibly TRBD1 on 6 matching bases. Trimming left V 6 bases short and J 5 bases short, with 16 bases between. The germline V gene has CDR1 MNHEY and CDR2 SMNVEV (reference sequence). The CDR3 runs 14 residues.

This clone rates as medium-sized. The chain links TRBV5-6 to TRBJ2-3; TRBD2 aligns across 9 bases. Unmatched junction bases numbered 7, after V lost 7 bases and J lost 4 bases. The germline gives CDR1 SGHDT, CDR2 YYEEEE. The CDR3 has 14 amino acids. CDR3 sequence (DNA): TGTGCCAGCGTGGTAGCGGGAGTCCCAGATACGCAGTATTTT. It specifies CASVVAGVPDTQYF.

V usage is TRBV6-5 and J usage is TRBJ1-5; no definite D call. V lost 5 bases and J lost 0, with 8 bases in between. The CDR3 is 14 amino acids. Germline CDR1 MNHEY, CDR2 SVGAGI. CDR3 in amino acids: CASSPPGSNQPQHF. The CDR3 DNA is TGTGCCAGCAGTCCTCCCGGTAGCAATCAGCCCCAGCATTTT.

This clone was recorded a few times. The V gene is TRBV28, the J gene TRBJ1-1, with unresolved D. The germline V and J ends were trimmed by 3 bases and 1 base, with 9 bases remaining between them. The CDR3 has 14 amino acids. Germline loops: CDR1 MDHEN, CDR2 SYDVKM. The CDR3 spells CASSFLAENTEAFF. The CDR3, as DNA: TGTGCCAGCAGTTTCCTGGCCGAGAACACTGAAGCTTTCTTT.

In the case of this clone: This sample also contains other DNA sequences that code for the same CDR3. V gene TRBV7-6 combines with J gene TRBJ1-2; 7 bases align to TRBD1. The germline gives CDR1 SGHVS, CDR2 FNYEAQ. Trimming at V came to 5 bases and at J to 2 bases, leaving 2 bases not matched to a gene. The CDR3 sequence is 13 residues long. This chain's CDR3 is CASSPTGNYGYTF. CDR3 DNA sequence: TGTGCCAGCAGCCCGACAGGGAACTATGGCTACACCTTC.

The CDR3 nucleotides are TGTGCCAGCAGTTTAGCTCCGGGACAGGGGATGAACACTGAAGCTTTCTTT. Its translation: CASSLAPGQGMNTEAFF. The chain carries TRBV27 and TRBJ1-1; 10 nucleotides match TRBD1. The V and J ends lost 2 bases and 0 bases, in that order; junction bases with no gene match: 6. The CDR3 runs 17 residues. CDR1 is MNHEY and CDR2 is SMNVEV in the germline V gene (reference sequence).

This chain connects TRBV7-8 to TRBJ2-7; no clear D. This CDR3 spans 14 amino acids. The V gene lost 0 bases and the J gene lost 1 base, with 7 bases spanning the gap. The germline CDR1 and CDR2 sequences are SGHVS and FQNEAQ. CDR3 nucleotides: TGTGCCAGCAGCTTAGCCGACGGGTCCTACGAGCAGTACGTC. It is translated as CASSLADGSYEQYV.

The chain uses TRBV13 and TRBJ1-3; no definite D call. In germline, CDR1 is PRHDT, CDR2 FYEKMQ (reference sequence). The CDR3 covers 14 residues. V was pared by 6 bases and J by 4 bases, with 13 bases between. The chain's CDR3 is CASSQGLAGNTIYF. The DNA of the CDR3 is TGTGCCAGCAGTCAAGGACTCGCCGGAAACACCATATATTTT. Full variable domain (missing parts from reference TRBV13 and TRBJ1-3): AAGVIQSPRHLIKEKRETATLKCYPIPRHDTVYWYQQGPGQDPQFLISFYEKMQSDKGSIPDRFSAQQFSDYHSELNMSSLELGDSALYFCASSQGLAGNTIYFGEGSWLTVV.

This clone showed up just a few times. The CDR3 nucleotides are TGTGCCAGCAGCCCTAGGATGGTAGCTTTCTTT. Protein: CASSPRMVAFF. This chain connects TRBV7-9 to TRBJ1-1; D ambiguous. The CDR3 totals 11 residues. The V end was cut by 5 bases, the J end by 10 bases, with 11 bases between. From germline, CDR1 is SEHNR and CDR2 FQNEAQ (reference sequence).

The table lists this clone with a count of one. The J gene is TRBJ2-3, the V gene TRBV18; TRBD2 aligns across 16 bases. The V gene's germline CDR1 is KGHSH and CDR2 LQKENI. CDR3 length: 20 residues. The junction had 6 bases not matched to a gene; V was cut back by 0 bases and J by 0 bases. CDR3 bases: TGTGCCAGCTCACCACCGGGACTAGCGGGAGGGCCAGCTAGCACAGATACGCAGTATTTT. The encoded protein is CASSPPGLAGGPASTDTQYF.

This clone was seen a few times. The V gene is TRBV7-2, the J gene TRBJ2-5; perhaps TRBD1 as D (6 bases). Per germline, CDR1 SGHTA and CDR2 FQGNSA. The V end was cut by 5 bases, the J end by 3 bases, with 16 bases between. The CDR3 runs to 15 residues. The CDR3 spells CASSRQTGPEETQYF. DNA for the CDR3: TGTGCCAGCAGCCGACAGACAGGACCCGAAGAGACCCAGTACTTC.

This clone was seen only a few times. The rearrangement links TRBV4-1 to TRBJ2-2; D is unclear. The germline gives CDR1 MGHRA, CDR2 YSYEKL. The CDR3 is made up of 15 amino acids. With 4 bases removed from V and 4 bases from J, the gap between germline ends came to 13 bases. CDR3 sequence: CASSPASSGTGELFF. CDR3 DNA: TGCGCCAGCAGCCCGGCGTCCTCGGGCACCGGGGAGCTGTTTTTT.

J is TRBJ2-7 and V is TRBV9, with D perhaps matching TRBD2 (5 bases). Germline V gene lookup returns CDR1 SGDLS and CDR2 YYNGEE. CDR3 length equals 16 residues. The ends were cut back, 2 bases at V and 4 bases at J, with 19 bases in the middle. The CDR3 nucleotides are TGTGCCAGCAGCGTTGAACTAGTACCGGATAAATACGAGCAGTACTTC. Protein: CASSVELVPDKYEQYF.

This chain links TRBV18 with TRBJ2-3; D is undetermined. Germline CDR1 KGHSH, CDR2 LQKENI. V lost 2 bases to trimming and J lost 4 bases, with 7 bases between them. The CDR3 is made up of 13 amino acids. The CDR3 is CASSPYRADTQYF. DNA of the CDR3: TGTGCCAGCTCACCATATAGGGCAGATACGCAGTATTTT.

The V call is TRBV7-9, the J call TRBJ2-1, with D hard to call. This CDR3 region has 12 residues. V lost 4 bases, J lost 3 bases, and 4 bases lay in between. Germline CDR1 SEHNR, CDR2 FQNEAQ (reference sequence). The CDR3 sequence is CASSSGYNEQFF. Here the CDR3 DNA reads TGTGCCAGCAGCTCCGGCTACAATGAGCAGTTCTTC.

J is TRBJ2-1 and V is TRBV27, with D hard to call. This CDR3 comprises 13 residues. With 3 bases removed from V and 6 bases from J, the gap between germline ends came to 9 bases. CDR1 is MNHEY and CDR2 is SMNVEV in the germline V gene (reference sequence). The chain's CDR3 is CASSLSRINEQFF. The DNA of the CDR3 is TGTGCCAGCAGTTTGTCCCGTATCAATGAGCAGTTCTTC.

This chain joins TRBV11-2 and TRBJ2-3; tentative D call: TRBD2 (5 bases). The CDR3 totals 18 residues. Germline lookup yields CDR1 SGHAT and CDR2 FQNNGV. Deletions cut 4 bases from V and 6 bases from J, with 26 bases between. CDR3 loop: CASSSNRPGSLTFDTQYF. Here the CDR3 DNA reads TGTGCCAGCAGCTCTAACCGGCCGGGGTCCCTTACATTCGATACGCAGTATTTT.

The rearrangement joins TRBV6-6 to TRBJ2-7; 11 nucleotides line up with TRBD1. Trimming took 2 bases from V and 2 from J; bases not matched to a gene: 2. This CDR3 has 15 amino acids. Germline values: CDR1 MNHNY, CDR2 SVGAGI (reference sequence). As DNA, the CDR3 is TGTGCCAGCAGTTACGGACAGGGGGCTCCCTACGAGCAGTACTTC. This sequence encodes CASSYGQGAPYEQYF.

The chain recombines TRBV7-2 with TRBJ2-2; 7 bases match TRBD1. CDR1 and CDR2 from the germline V gene are SGHTA and FQGNSA. The CDR3 is 15 amino acids. J gave up 7 bases and V 1 base, and 6 bases lay outside the gene matches. The CDR3 region has the DNA TGTGCCAGCAGCTTAGGAGACAGGGTAGGCGGGGAGCTGTTTTTT. Translating gives CASSLGDRVGGELFF. Variable domain in full (rest from reference TRBV7-2 and TRBJ2-2): GAGVSQSPSNKVTEKGKDVELRCDPISGHTALYWYRQSLGQGLEFLIYFQGNSAPDKSGLPSDRFSAERTGGSVSTLTIQRTQQEDSAVYLCASSLGDRVGGELFFGEGSRLTVL.

This rearrangement joins TRBV5-1 to TRBJ2-5, with D possibly being TRBD1 or TRBD2 (5 bases each). Germline V lookup: CDR1 SGHRS, CDR2 YFSETQ. CDR3 length: 13 amino acids. Trimming removed 5 bases from V and 4 bases from J, with 12 bases in between. The CDR3: CASRGEIGETQYF. The DNA for the CDR3 is TGCGCCAGCAGGGGGGAGATAGGAGAGACCCAGTACTTC.

Regarding this clone: At one of its ends the junction is not consistent with the germline gene, which may arise from a read error. The chain carries TRBV7-7 and TRBJ2-2; 11 bases are a match to TRBD2. In germline, CDR1 is SSHAT, CDR2 FNYEAQ (reference sequence). The length of the CDR3 is 17 residues. Written as DNA, the CDR3 is TGTGCTAGCAGCCAGCTTCCTAGCGGGGGGCTCACCGGGGAGCTGTTTTTT. As protein: CASSQLPSGGLTGELFF.

In DNA form, the CDR3 reads TGTGCCAGCAGTTACGGGCAGGGTATTTGGAACACCATATATTTT. It translates to CASSYGQGIWNTIYF. V usage is TRBV6-5 and J usage is TRBJ1-3; possibly TRBD1 for D (5 bases). The CDR3 has 15 amino acids. Germline V CDR1 and CDR2: MNHEY, SVGAGI. V dropped 2 bases and J dropped 7 bases, with 15 bases sitting between them.

This chain links TRBV5-1 with TRBJ2-3; tentatively, D is TRBD2 (7 bases). CDR1 is SGHRS, CDR2 YFSETQ, per germline. This CDR3 region has 15 residues. With 3 bases removed from V and 4 bases from J, the gap between germline ends came to 15 bases. In DNA form, the CDR3 reads TGCGCCAGCAGCTCCGGCGGGGGCCGGGCAGATACGCAGTATTTT. Its protein product is CASSSGGGRADTQYF.

This chain connects TRBV30 to TRBJ2-1; 9 positions match TRBD2. Germline V gene data show CDR1 as GTSNPN and CDR2 as SVGIG (reference sequence). J lost 0 bases, V lost 5 bases, and 20 bases had no gene match. The CDR3 runs 20 residues. CDR3 DNA: TGTGCCTGGGCCGACTACCATAGCGGGAGCCCAAGGAGCTCCTACAATGAGCAGTTCTTC. Translation: CAWADYHSGSPRSSYNEQFF. Using reference TRBV30 and TRBJ2-1 for the parts outside the CDR3, the full variable domain is SQTIHQWPATLVQPVGSPLSLECTVEGTSNPNLYWYRQAAGRGLQLLFYSVGIGQISSEVPQNLSASRPQDRQFILSSKKLLLSDSGFYLCAWADYHSGSPRSSYNEQFFGPGTRLTVL.

The CDR3 DNA reads TGTGCCAGCAGCTTGGTAGGGATCAATGAGCAGTTCTTC. It yields the protein CASSLVGINEQFF. This chain joins TRBV5-4 and TRBJ2-1; D unclear. The germline V and J ends were trimmed by 0 bases and 6 bases, with 7 bases remaining between them. The CDR3 runs to 13 residues. Germline values: CDR1 SGHNT, CDR2 YYREEE (reference sequence).